These 2 T cell receptor beta chains were all obtained from the same sample, sequenced in a study of blood T cell repertoires in COVID-19. The assay was immunoSEQ multiplex PCR, and TCRdb's table has in-frame clones only and misses some. The sample carries 200,000 to 250,000 clones, over 80% recorded once. Specimen: peripheral blood. The receptors stem from a man aged 30-40 years with COVID-19, enrolled during active disease.

J is TRBJ1-5 and V is TRBV28, with D perhaps TRBD1 (6 bases). Trimming left V 2 bases short and J 7 bases short, with 15 bases between. This CDR3 is built from 15 residues. The germline gives CDR1 MDHEN, CDR2 SYDVKM. Here the CDR3 reads CASSLLPGVSQPQHF. The CDR3 bases are TGTGCCAGCAGTTTACTTCCAGGGGTTTCCCAGCCCCAGCATTTT.

The rearrangement uses TRBV5-6 and TRBJ2-1, with TRBD2 matching 7 bases. The CDR3 runs to 17 residues. Germline assignment: CDR1 SGHDT and CDR2 YYEEEE. The junction had 14 bases not matched to a gene; V was cut back by 0 bases and J by 8 bases. Here the CDR3 DNA reads TGTGCCAGCAGCTTGGGGGAGGGGTATAGTGAAGCGGATGAGCAGTTCTTC. This translates into CASSLGEGYSEADEQFF.